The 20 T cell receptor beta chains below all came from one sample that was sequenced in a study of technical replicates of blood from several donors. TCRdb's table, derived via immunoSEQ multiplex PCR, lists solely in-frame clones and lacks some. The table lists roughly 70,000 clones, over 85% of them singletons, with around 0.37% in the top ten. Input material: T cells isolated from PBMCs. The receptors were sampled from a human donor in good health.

CDR3 residues: CASSHQEGLNEKLFF. The CDR3 DNA follows: TGCGCCAGCAGCCATCAGGAGGGTCTAAATGAAAAACTGTTTTTT. The gene calls are TRBV4-1 and TRBJ1-4; D unresolved. This CDR3 has 15 residues. Germline CDR1 MGHRA, CDR2 YSYEKL. Trimming cost V 3 bases and J 5 bases, with 13 bases left between them.

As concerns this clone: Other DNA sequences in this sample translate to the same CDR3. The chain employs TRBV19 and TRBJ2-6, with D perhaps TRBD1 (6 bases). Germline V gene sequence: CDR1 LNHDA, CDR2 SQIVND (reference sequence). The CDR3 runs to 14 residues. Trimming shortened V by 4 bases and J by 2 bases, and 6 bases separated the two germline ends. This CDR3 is CASSTGAGANVLTF. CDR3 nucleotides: TGTGCCAGTAGTACAGGGGCTGGGGCCAACGTCCTGACTTTC. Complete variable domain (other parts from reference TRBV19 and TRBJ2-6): DGGITQSPKYLFRKEGQNVTLSCEQNLNHDAMYWYRQDPGQGLRLIYYSQIVNDFQKGDIAEGYSVSREKKESFPLTVTSAQKNPTAFYLCASSTGAGANVLTFGAGSRLTVL.

The CDR3 DNA sequence: TGTGCCAGCAGTGTCAACAATGAGCAGTTCTTC. This sequence encodes CASSVNNEQFF. The chain links TRBV25-1 to TRBJ2-1, with D hard to call. Deletions cut 4 bases from V and 5 bases from J, with 3 bases between. CDR1 is MGHDK, CDR2 SYGVNS, per germline. The CDR3 runs to 11 residues. Together with reference TRBV25-1 and TRBJ2-1, the CDR3 gives the full variable domain: EADIYQTPRYLVIGTGKKITLECSQTMGHDKMYWYQQDPGMELHLIHYSYGVNSTEKGDLSSESTVSRIRTEHFPLTLESARPSHTSQYLCASSVNNEQFFGPGTRLTVL.

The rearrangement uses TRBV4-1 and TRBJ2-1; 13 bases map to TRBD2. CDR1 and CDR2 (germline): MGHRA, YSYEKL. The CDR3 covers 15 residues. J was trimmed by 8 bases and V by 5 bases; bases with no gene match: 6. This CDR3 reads CASSWTSGSWDEQFF. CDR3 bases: TGCGCCAGCAGCTGGACTAGCGGGAGTTGGGATGAGCAGTTCTTC.

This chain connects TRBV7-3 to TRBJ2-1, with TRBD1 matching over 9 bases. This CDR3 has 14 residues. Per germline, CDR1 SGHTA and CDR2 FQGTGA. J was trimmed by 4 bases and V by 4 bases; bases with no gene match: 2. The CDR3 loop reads CASSYRGQYNEQFF. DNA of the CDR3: TGTGCCAGCAGCTACAGGGGGCAGTACAATGAGCAGTTCTTC. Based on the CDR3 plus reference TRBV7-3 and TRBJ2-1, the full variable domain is GAGVSQTPSNKVTEKGKYVELRCDPISGHTALYWYRQSLGQGPEFLIYFQGTGAADDSGLPNDRFFAVRPEGSVSTLKIQRTERGDSAVYLCASSYRGQYNEQFFGPGTRLTVL.

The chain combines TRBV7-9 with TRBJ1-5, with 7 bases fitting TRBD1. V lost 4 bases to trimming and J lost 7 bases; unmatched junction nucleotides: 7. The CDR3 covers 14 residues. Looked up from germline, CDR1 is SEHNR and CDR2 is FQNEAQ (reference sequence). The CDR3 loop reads CASSSTGAGQPQHF. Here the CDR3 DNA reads TGTGCCAGCAGCTCCACAGGGGCCGGGCAGCCCCAGCATTTT.

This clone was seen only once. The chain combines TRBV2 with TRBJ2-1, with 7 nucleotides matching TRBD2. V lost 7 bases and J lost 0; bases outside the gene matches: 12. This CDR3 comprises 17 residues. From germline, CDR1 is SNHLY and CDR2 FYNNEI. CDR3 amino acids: CASKGYREASSYNEQFF. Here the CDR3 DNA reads TGTGCCAGCAAGGGCTACCGGGAGGCAAGCTCCTACAATGAGCAGTTCTTC. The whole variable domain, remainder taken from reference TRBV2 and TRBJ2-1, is EPEVTQTPSHQVTQMGQEVILRCVPISNHLYFYWYRQILGQKVEFLVSFYNNEISEKSEIFDDQFSVERPDGSNFTLKIRSTKLEDSAMYFCASKGYREASSYNEQFFGPGTRLTVL.

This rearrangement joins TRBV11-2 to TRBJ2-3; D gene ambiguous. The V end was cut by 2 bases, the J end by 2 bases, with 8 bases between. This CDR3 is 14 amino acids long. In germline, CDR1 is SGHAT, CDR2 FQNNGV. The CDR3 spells CASSLSSATDTQYF. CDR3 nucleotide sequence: TGTGCCAGCAGCTTAAGCAGCGCCACAGATACGCAGTATTTT.

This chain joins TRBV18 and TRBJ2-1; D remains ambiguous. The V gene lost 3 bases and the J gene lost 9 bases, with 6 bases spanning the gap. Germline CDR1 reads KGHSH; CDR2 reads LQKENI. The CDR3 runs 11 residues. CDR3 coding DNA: TGTGCCAGCTCACCGGCAACTGAGCAGTTCTTC. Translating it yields CASSPATEQFF.

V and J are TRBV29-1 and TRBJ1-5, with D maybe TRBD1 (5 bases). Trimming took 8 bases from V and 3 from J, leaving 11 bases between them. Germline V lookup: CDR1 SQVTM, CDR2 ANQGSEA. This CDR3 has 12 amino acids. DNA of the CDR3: TGCAGCATCGGGACTACCAATCAGCCCCAGCATTTT. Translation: CSIGTTNQPQHF.

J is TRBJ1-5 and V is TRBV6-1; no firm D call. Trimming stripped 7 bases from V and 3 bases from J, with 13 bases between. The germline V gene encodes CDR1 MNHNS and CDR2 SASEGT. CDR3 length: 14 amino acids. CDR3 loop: CASIRGGINQPQHF. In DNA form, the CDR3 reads TGTGCCAGCATAAGAGGAGGAATCAATCAGCCCCAGCATTTT.

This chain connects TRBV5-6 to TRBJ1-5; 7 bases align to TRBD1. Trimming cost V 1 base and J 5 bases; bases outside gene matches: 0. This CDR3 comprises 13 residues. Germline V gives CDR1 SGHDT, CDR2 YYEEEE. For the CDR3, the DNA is TGTGCCAGCAGCTTGACAGGGGATCAGCCCCAGCATTTT. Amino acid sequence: CASSLTGDQPQHF.

The DNA of the CDR3 is TGTGCCAGCAGCGTAGTCGGGGTAGGGACTGAAGCTTTCTTT. Its protein product is CASSVVGVGTEAFF. The rearrangement joins TRBV9 to TRBJ1-1; D gene unclear. Trimming cost V 0 bases and J 5 bases, with 11 bases left between them. Germline CDR1 reads SGDLS; CDR2 reads YYNGEE. This CDR3 is 14 amino acids long. Combining the CDR3 with reference TRBV9 and TRBJ1-1 gives the whole variable domain DSGVTQTPKHLITATGQRVTLRCSPRSGDLSVYWYQQSLDQGLQFLIQYYNGEERAKGNILERFSAQQFPDLHSELNLSSLELGDSALYFCASSVVGVGTEAFFGQGTRLTVV.

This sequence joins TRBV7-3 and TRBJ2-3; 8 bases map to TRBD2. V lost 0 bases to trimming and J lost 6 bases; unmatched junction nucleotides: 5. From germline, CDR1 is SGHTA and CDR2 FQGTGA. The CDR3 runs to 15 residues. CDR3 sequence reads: CASSLTGVAGDTQYF. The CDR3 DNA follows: TGTGCCAGCAGCTTAACGGGGGTAGCGGGGGATACGCAGTATTTT.

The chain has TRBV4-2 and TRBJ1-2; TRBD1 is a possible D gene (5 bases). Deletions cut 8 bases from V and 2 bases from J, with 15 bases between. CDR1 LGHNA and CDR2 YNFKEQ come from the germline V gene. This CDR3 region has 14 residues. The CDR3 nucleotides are TGTGCCAGCCAAGGGTACGACAGAAACTATGGCTACACCTTC. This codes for CASQGYDRNYGYTF.

This CDR3 reads CASSYLRDRNYGYTF. CDR3 in DNA: TGTGCCAGCAGCTATCTCCGGGACAGGAACTATGGCTACACCTTC. The rearrangement joins TRBV11-2 to TRBJ1-2, with TRBD1 matching 8 bases. Germline V gene sequence: CDR1 SGHAT, CDR2 FQNNGV. V shed 4 bases and J 2 bases; nucleotides not matched to a gene: 6. This CDR3 spans 15 amino acids. Complete variable domain (other parts from reference TRBV11-2 and TRBJ1-2): EAGVAQSPRYKIIEKRQSVAFWCNPISGHATLYWYQQILGQGPKLLIQFQNNGVVDDSQLPKDRFSAERLKGVDSTLKIQPAKLEDSAVYLCASSYLRDRNYGYTFGSGTRLTVV.

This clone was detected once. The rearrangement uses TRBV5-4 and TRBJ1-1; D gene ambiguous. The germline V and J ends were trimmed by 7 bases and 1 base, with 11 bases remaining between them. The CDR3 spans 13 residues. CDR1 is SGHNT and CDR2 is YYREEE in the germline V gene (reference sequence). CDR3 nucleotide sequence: TGTGCCAGCTCCACGAGGGAGAACACTGAAGCTTTCTTT. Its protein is CASSTRENTEAFF.

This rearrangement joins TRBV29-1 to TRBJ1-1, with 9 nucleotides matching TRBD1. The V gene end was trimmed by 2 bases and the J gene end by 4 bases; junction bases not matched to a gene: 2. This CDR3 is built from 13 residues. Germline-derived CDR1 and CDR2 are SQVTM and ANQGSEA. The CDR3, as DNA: TGCAGCGTTGAAATGACAGGGGGCACTGAAGCTTTCTTT. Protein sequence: CSVEMTGGTEAFF.

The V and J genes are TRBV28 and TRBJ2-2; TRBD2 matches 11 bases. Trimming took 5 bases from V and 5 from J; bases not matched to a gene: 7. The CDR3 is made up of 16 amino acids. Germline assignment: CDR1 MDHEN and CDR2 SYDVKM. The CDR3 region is CASSVTSGRGTGELFF. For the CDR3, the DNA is TGTGCCAGCAGTGTCACTAGCGGGAGAGGTACCGGGGAGCTGTTTTTT.

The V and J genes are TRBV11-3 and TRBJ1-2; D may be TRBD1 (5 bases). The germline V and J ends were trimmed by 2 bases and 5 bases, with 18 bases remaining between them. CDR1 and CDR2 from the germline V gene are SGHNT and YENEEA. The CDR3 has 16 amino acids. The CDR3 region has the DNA TGTGCCAGCAGCTTACAGGGTTATGAATGGGCATATGGCTACACCTTC. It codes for CASSLQGYEWAYGYTF. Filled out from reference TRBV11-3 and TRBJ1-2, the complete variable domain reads EAGVVQSPRYKIIEKKQPVAFWCNPISGHNTLYWYLQNLGQGPELLIRYENEEAVDDSQLPKDRFSAERLKGVDSTLKIQPAELGDSAVYLCASSLQGYEWAYGYTFGSGTRLTVV.